This T cell receptor beta chain was identified during a study of blood T cells in healthy people across ages. Isolated PBMCs totaled at least 6 million in each sample. The CDR3 runs to 18 residues. Per germline, CDR1 SGHAT and CDR2 FQNNGV. Unmatched junction bases numbered 14, after V lost 1 base and J lost 3 bases. The authors ran a second PCR of 7 to 11 cycles using a sample-barcoded 5' primer and a J-beta primer mix. Sequencing of every sample gave 3 million or more CDR3-containing paired-end reads. TCRdb reanalysed the 5' RACE reads using MiXCR and keeps one entry per CDR3 protein. The sample carries 1.5 million to 2 million distinct CDR3 sequences, about two fifths recorded once. Overall study results and limits: Measured against age, TCR beta diversity per million T cells decreased in a roughly linear manner. PBMCs left unsorted prevented a conclusive naive versus antigen-experienced comparison.

Worth noting for this clonotype: Its cognate antigen is unknown.

The J gene is TRBJ1-2, the V gene TRBV11-2; 7 bases map to TRBD1. The sequence came from a human donor in good health. Input material: blood. CDR3 sequence: CASSLVYHPRDRDYGYTF. In nucleotides, the CDR3 is TGTGCCAGCAGCTTAGTGTATCACCCGAGGGACAGAGACTATGGCTACACCTTC.